Each of the 23 T cell receptor beta chains below was sequenced from the same sample in a study of shared clonotypes between healthy human individuals. Using immunoSEQ multiplex PCR, the repertoire was profiled, and TCRdb retains in-frame clones only, with some absent. The sample lists more than 1,200,000 clones, 97% to 99% seen once, with around 0.33% in the top ten. Sequenced material: naive CD4+ T cells sorted from blood. Subset specified: CD45RA+ positively selected. The receptor set was obtained from a man aged 25 to 40 in good health.

J is TRBJ2-7 and V is TRBV11-2; 7 nucleotides agree with TRBD1. V gave up 7 bases and J gave up 3 bases; unmatched junction bases: 12. This CDR3 region has 15 residues. Germline assignment: CDR1 SGHAT and CDR2 FQNNGV. The CDR3 nucleotides read TGTGCCAGCAACTCGATCCGGGACAGACACTACGAGCAGTACTTC. Encoded protein: CASNSIRDRHYEQYF. Based on the CDR3 plus reference TRBV11-2 and TRBJ2-7, the full variable domain is EAGVAQSPRYKIIEKRQSVAFWCNPISGHATLYWYQQILGQGPKLLIQFQNNGVVDDSQLPKDRFSAERLKGVDSTLKIQPAKLEDSAVYLCASNSIRDRHYEQYFGPGTRLTVT.

The chain has TRBV6-5 and TRBJ2-7, with 9 bases matching TRBD1. The junction had 4 bases not matched to a gene; V was cut back by 0 bases and J by 4 bases. CDR1 is MNHEY, CDR2 SVGAGI, per germline. The CDR3 length is 15 residues. The CDR3 reads CASSYSWTGAYEQYF. DNA for the CDR3: TGTGCCAGCAGTTACTCGTGGACAGGGGCTTACGAGCAGTACTTC.

The chain has TRBV29-1 and TRBJ2-7; 9 bases map to TRBD2. CDR3 length: 17 residues. After removal of 2 bases from V and 0 bases from J, the junction contained 11 bases not matched to a gene. Germline V gives CDR1 SQVTM, CDR2 ANQGSEA. The CDR3 is CSVERPVAGVSSYEQYF. The DNA of the CDR3 is TGCAGCGTTGAACGGCCGGTAGCGGGAGTAAGCTCCTACGAGCAGTACTTC.

This chain joins TRBV18 and TRBJ1-1; TRBD1 is a possible D gene (6 bases). The germline gives CDR1 KGHSH, CDR2 LQKENI. This CDR3 contains 15 residues. V was trimmed by 1 base and J by 1 base, leaving 10 bases between them. Here the CDR3 reads CASSPLWDKNTEAFF. The CDR3 coding sequence is TGTGCCAGCTCACCACTATGGGACAAGAACACTGAAGCTTTCTTT.

The gene calls are TRBV29-1 and TRBJ2-3; tentatively, D is TRBD2 (6 bases). V gave up 6 bases and J gave up 7 bases, with 8 bases separating them. Germline CDR1 reads SQVTM; CDR2 reads ANQGSEA. The CDR3 is 10 amino acids. CDR3: CSVAGYTQYF. DNA for the CDR3: TGCAGCGTCGCGGGGTATACGCAGTATTTT.

The chain carries TRBV11-2 and TRBJ1-4; TRBD1 matches 7 bases. V lost 1 base to trimming and J lost 7 bases; unmatched junction nucleotides: 6. The CDR3 contains 15 residues. CDR1 is SGHAT, CDR2 FQNNGV, per germline. CDR3 sequence reads: CASSLGGTVSEKLFF. The CDR3 DNA reads as TGTGCCAGCAGCTTAGGGGGGACAGTGAGTGAAAAACTGTTTTTT.

The chain carries TRBV9 and TRBJ2-1; the D is unclear. Germline values: CDR1 SGDLS, CDR2 YYNGEE. V lost 0 bases, J lost 5 bases, and 12 bases lay in between. The CDR3 has 15 residues. The CDR3: CASSVGHRSNNEQFF. The CDR3 DNA is TGTGCCAGCAGCGTAGGCCACCGTTCCAACAATGAGCAGTTCTTC.

In DNA, the CDR3 is TGTGCCTCCAGGCGGGGGGTTAGTACCTACGAGCAGTACTTC. It specifies CASRRGVSTYEQYF. This chain links TRBV6-6 with TRBJ2-7, with 8 bases aligning to TRBD2. Germline V CDR1 and CDR2: MNHNY, SVGAGI (reference sequence). V was pared by 11 bases and J by 2 bases, with 11 bases of the junction left unmatched. The CDR3 contains 14 residues.

V usage is TRBV27 and J usage is TRBJ2-7, with 8 bases lining up with TRBD1. The CDR3 loop spans 12 amino acids. V was clipped by 7 bases and J by 2 bases; unmatched bases: 1. Germline CDR1 is MNHEY and CDR2 is SMNVEV (reference sequence). DNA of the CDR3: TGTGCCAGCATGGACAGGGCCTACGAGCAGTACTTC. Protein sequence: CASMDRAYEQYF.

The genes are TRBV18 and TRBJ2-1, with D perhaps TRBD1 or TRBD2 (6 bases each). V lost 4 bases and J lost 6, with 16 bases in between. The CDR3 is 15 amino acids. Germline CDR1 and CDR2: KGHSH and LQKENI. The CDR3 sequence is CASSLPGAIGNEQFF. In DNA form, the CDR3 reads TGTGCCAGCTCACTTCCGGGGGCCATCGGCAATGAGCAGTTCTTC.

The V call is TRBV10-3, the J call TRBJ2-5, with a tentative D call TRBD1 (5 bases). This CDR3 comprises 11 residues. The V gene lost 8 bases and the J gene lost 4 bases, with 8 bases spanning the gap. Germline V CDR1 and CDR2: ENHRY, SYGVKD. This chain's CDR3 is CAILRGETQYF. The CDR3 nucleotides are TGTGCCATCCTAAGGGGAGAGACCCAGTACTTC.

The CDR3: CSVRNRLPSYEQYF. CDR3 in DNA: TGCAGCGTTCGAAACAGATTACCATCCTACGAGCAGTACTTC. The chain joins TRBV29-1 to TRBJ2-7; D remains ambiguous. There are 14 residues in the CDR3. Trimming removed 5 bases at V and 1 base at J, with 15 bases between. The germline CDR1 and CDR2 sequences are SQVTM and ANQGSEA.

The rearrangement joins TRBV18 to TRBJ1-1; 8 bases are shared with TRBD1. Germline V lookup: CDR1 KGHSH, CDR2 LQKENI. The CDR3 covers 16 residues. After removal of 3 bases from V and 4 bases from J, the junction contained 10 bases not matched to a gene. The CDR3: CASSPVTGGGSTEAFF. CDR3 DNA sequence: TGTGCCAGCTCACCTGTCACAGGGGGAGGAAGCACTGAAGCTTTCTTT.

V gene TRBV2 combines with J gene TRBJ1-5; D might be TRBD1 (5 bases). The germline V and J ends were trimmed by 6 bases and 8 bases, with 14 bases remaining between them. The CDR3 totals 13 residues. Per germline, CDR1 SNHLY and CDR2 FYNNEI. The DNA of the CDR3 is TGTGCCAGCAGAGCCGGGGCGACGGAGCCCCAGCATTTT. Its protein product is CASRAGATEPQHF.

This clone was seen just once. Within the sample, other DNA sequences also encode this same CDR3. The J gene is TRBJ2-2, the V gene TRBV5-1; D not certain. Between the trimmed V and J ends, which lost 4 bases and 0 bases, there was a span of 7 bases. CDR1 is SGHRS, CDR2 YFSETQ, per germline. This CDR3 is 14 amino acids long. The CDR3 loop reads CASSPRTNTGELFF. The DNA of the CDR3 is TGCGCCAGCAGCCCCCGGACGAACACCGGGGAGCTGTTTTTT. Variable domain in full (rest from reference TRBV5-1 and TRBJ2-2): KAGVTQTPRYLIKTRGQQVTLSCSPISGHRSVSWYQQTPGQGLQFLFEYFSETQRNKGNFPGRFSGRQFSNSRSEMNVSTLELGDSALYLCASSPRTNTGELFFGEGSRLTVL.

The chain joins TRBV2 to TRBJ2-3, with 10 bases that match TRBD1. CDR1 is SNHLY and CDR2 is FYNNEI in the germline V gene. CDR3 size: 15 residues. Germline trimming cut 6 bases from V and 2 bases from J; bases unmatched to any gene: 5. The CDR3 spells CASRADRGNTDTQYF. CDR3 sequence (DNA): TGTGCCAGCAGGGCGGACAGGGGGAACACAGATACGCAGTATTTT. Full variable domain (outside the CDR3, taken from reference TRBV2 and TRBJ2-3): EPEVTQTPSHQVTQMGQEVILRCVPISNHLYFYWYRQILGQKVEFLVSFYNNEISEKSEIFDDQFSVERPDGSNFTLKIRSTKLEDSAMYFCASRADRGNTDTQYFGPGTRLTVL.

The chain uses TRBV9 and TRBJ2-3; D is perhaps TRBD2 (5 bases). There are 14 residues in the CDR3. The germline V and J ends were trimmed by 2 bases and 2 bases, with 9 bases remaining between them. Per the germline V gene, CDR1 is SGDLS and CDR2 is YYNGEE. CDR3 loop: CASSVGAPTDTQYF. CDR3 DNA sequence: TGTGCCAGCAGCGTGGGAGCGCCCACAGATACGCAGTATTTT.

The chain carries TRBV13 and TRBJ2-5; TRBD1 matches 8 bases. This CDR3 has 15 amino acids. Trimming took 1 base from V and 1 from J; bases not matched to a gene: 2. Germline CDR1 and CDR2: PRHDT and FYEKMQ (reference sequence). The CDR3 DNA reads TGTGCCAGCAGCTTAGTTCAGGGGGCCCAAGAGACCCAGTACTTC. Its translation: CASSLVQGAQETQYF.

The rearrangement joins TRBV28 to TRBJ2-3; no reliable D call. The V end lost 5 bases, the J end lost 3 bases, and 9 bases lay between the germline ends. CDR1 and CDR2 (germline): MDHEN, SYDVKM. The CDR3 spans 13 residues. The CDR3: CASSQHGTDTQYF. The CDR3 nucleotides read TGTGCCAGCAGTCAGCATGGTACAGATACGCAGTATTTT.

The count of this clone is one. Its ends do not fully match the called genes, so a read error is possible. This chain joins TRBV11-3 and TRBJ1-2; D not certain. The CDR3 runs 12 residues. Germline values: CDR1 SGHNT, CDR2 YENEEA. For the CDR3, the DNA is TGTGCCAGCAGCTTAGACAGTAGTATACTGTCCTTC. It yields the protein CASSLDSSILSF.

The V and J genes are TRBV6-5 and TRBJ2-1; D perhaps matches TRBD2 (7 bases). Trimming stripped 2 bases from V and 10 bases from J, with 15 bases between. This CDR3 region has 14 residues. From germline, CDR1 is MNHEY and CDR2 SVGAGI. For the CDR3, the DNA is TGTGCCAGCAGTTACCTCGGGGGGCGCGAAGAGCAGTTCTTC. Translation: CASSYLGGREEQFF.

The chain recombines TRBV7-9 with TRBJ2-7, with TRBD1 identical over 10 bases. The CDR3 runs to 14 residues. CDR1 is SEHNR, CDR2 FQNEAQ, per germline (reference sequence). J was trimmed by 6 bases and V by 4 bases; bases with no gene match: 6. CDR3 in DNA: TGTGCCAGCAGCTCCCGGGACAGGGGATCCGAGCAGTACTTC. This gives the protein CASSSRDRGSEQYF.

The V call is TRBV25-1, the J call TRBJ2-2; 9 nucleotides match TRBD1. Germline lookup yields CDR1 MGHDK and CDR2 SYGVNS. V lost 7 bases to trimming and J lost 5 bases; unmatched junction nucleotides: 8. This CDR3 has 15 residues. In DNA form, the CDR3 reads TGTGCCAGCACCTCGGGACAGGGTCATACCGGGGAGCTGTTTTTT. This translates into CASTSGQGHTGELFF.